These 27 T cell receptor beta chains were all obtained from the same sample, sequenced in a study of cytomegalovirus exposure and HLA in healthy donors. 13 Jbeta primers and 60 Vbeta primers were used for the PCR. TCRdb's copy holds only in-frame clones and misses some; the assay was immunoSEQ multiplex PCR. The sample has some 160,000 clones, 77% seen once. The sequencing input was PBMCs. The receptors shown here come from a woman younger than 45 in good health and CMV-seronegative.

The chain combines TRBV4-3 with TRBJ2-3; tentatively, D is TRBD2 (5 bases). There are 15 residues in the CDR3. V was trimmed by 4 bases and J by 2 bases, leaving 13 bases between them. CDR1 and CDR2 from the germline V gene are LGHNA and YSLEER. The CDR3 is CASSPDLGTTDTQYF. The CDR3 DNA sequence: TGCGCCAGCAGCCCGGACTTGGGCACCACAGATACGCAGTATTTT.

The chain carries TRBV4-3 and TRBJ2-1; maybe TRBD1 (6 bases). Looked up from germline, CDR1 is LGHNA and CDR2 is YSLEER. This CDR3 is 14 amino acids long. V shed 3 bases and J shed 7 bases, with 13 bases lying between them. The CDR3 region is CASSHAGTRNEQFF. CDR3 sequence (DNA): TGCGCCAGCAGCCACGCCGGGACACGGAATGAGCAGTTCTTC.

The chain recombines TRBV6-5 with TRBJ2-5, with D possibly being TRBD2 (6 bases). CDR1 and CDR2 from the germline V gene are MNHEY and SVGAGI. V was shortened by 9 bases and J by 0 bases, with 14 bases between the two germline ends. This CDR3 is 14 amino acids long. The CDR3 nucleotides read TGTGCCAGTAGGGACTGGGGGGACCAAGAGACCCAGTACTTC. Protein: CASRDWGDQETQYF.

This clone has just one count. The J gene is TRBJ2-7, the V gene TRBV29-1; a possible D gene is TRBD1 (5 bases). Germline-derived CDR1 and CDR2 are SQVTM and ANQGSEA. The CDR3 loop spans 14 amino acids. The ends were cut back, 7 bases at V and 2 bases at J, with 18 bases in the middle. The CDR3 here is CSARTQDTPYEQYF. The DNA for the CDR3 is TGCAGCGCCAGAACCCAGGACACTCCCTACGAGCAGTACTTC.

The chain links TRBV18 to TRBJ2-2; 9 nucleotides match TRBD1. There are 15 residues in the CDR3. Germline V gene lookup returns CDR1 KGHSH and CDR2 LQKENI. The J segment lost 5 bases and the V segment lost 4 bases, leaving 5 bases of the junction unmatched. The CDR3 is CASSRDRDLTGELFF. In DNA form, the CDR3 reads TGTGCCAGCTCACGGGACAGGGATCTAACCGGGGAGCTGTTTTTT.

The V call is TRBV7-9, the J call TRBJ2-1, with TRBD2 matching 9 bases. Germline CDR1 is SEHNR and CDR2 is FQNEAQ (reference sequence). The CDR3 covers 14 residues. Trimming cost V 7 bases and J 8 bases; bases outside gene matches: 9. Written as DNA, the CDR3 is TGTGCCAGCACCCCTGGCGGGGGGGCTCATGAGCAGTTCTTC. Its translation is CASTPGGGAHEQFF.

The chain employs TRBV28 and TRBJ1-5; 11 bases match TRBD1. The CDR3 covers 15 residues. Germline values: CDR1 MDHEN, CDR2 SYDVKM. J gave up 2 bases and V 5 bases, and 2 bases lay outside the gene matches. The CDR3, as DNA: TGTGCCAGCAGTGGGGGACAGGGGGGCAATCAGCCCCAGCATTTT. Amino acids: CASSGGQGGNQPQHF.

CDR3 amino acids: CAGSPTGTLYTGELFF. CDR3 sequence (DNA): TGTGCCGGGAGTCCGACCGGGACACTGTATACCGGGGAGCTGTTTTTT. The V call is TRBV2, the J call TRBJ2-2; possible D gene TRBD1, 6 bases. CDR1 is SNHLY and CDR2 is FYNNEI in the germline V gene. Trimming took off 11 bases at V and 5 bases at J, with 24 bases between the two ends. The CDR3 contains 16 residues.

The gene calls are TRBV5-1 and TRBJ2-2, with D hard to call. The length of the CDR3 is 17 residues. The V gene's germline CDR1 is SGHRS and CDR2 YFSETQ. Trimming shortened V by 4 bases and J by 6 bases, and 22 bases separated the two germline ends. CDR3 DNA sequence: TGCGCCAGCAGCCCGGAACCCCCATCCGGAGCAGCCGGGGAGCTGTTTTTT. Its translation is CASSPEPPSGAAGELFF.

To note about this clone: Other DNA sequences of this sample code for an identical CDR3. The V and J genes are TRBV7-2 and TRBJ2-1, with TRBD2 as a possible D gene (5 bases). This CDR3 has 12 residues. Germline CDR1 and CDR2: SGHTA and FQGNSA. V lost 2 bases to trimming and J lost 7 bases, with 6 bases between them. This CDR3 reads CASSLSGNEQFF. CDR3 bases: TGTGCCAGCAGCTTATCGGGGAATGAGCAGTTCTTC.

V is TRBV5-6 and J is TRBJ2-1, with TRBD2 identical over 7 bases. CDR3 length: 17 residues. Trimming cost V 2 bases and J 6 bases; bases outside gene matches: 14. In germline, CDR1 is SGHDT, CDR2 YYEEEE. DNA for the CDR3: TGTGCCAGCAGCTTAAGACGGGACTATGGGGGAAGCAATGAGCAGTTCTTC. Translating it yields CASSLRRDYGGSNEQFF.

V is TRBV13 and J is TRBJ1-1; the D gene is possibly TRBD1 (6 bases). The V end was cut by 4 bases, the J end by 8 bases, with 20 bases between. Germline V gene sequence: CDR1 PRHDT, CDR2 FYEKMQ (reference sequence). CDR3 length: 15 residues. The CDR3 protein is CASSSVQGSRREAFF. Written as DNA, the CDR3 is TGTGCCAGCAGCTCTGTACAGGGAAGCCGCCGAGAAGCTTTCTTT.

The chain is built from TRBV5-7 and TRBJ2-3, with a weak D call TRBD2 (5 bases). TRBV5-7 qualifies as an ORF whose function is uncertain. Trimming took off 0 bases at V and 0 bases at J, with 11 bases between the two ends. The CDR3 is 16 residues long. CDR3 in DNA: TGTGCCAGCAGCTTGGGACACCGAGGGAGCACAGATACGCAGTATTTT. Protein sequence: CASSLGHRGSTDTQYF.

The chain joins TRBV4-1 to TRBJ2-4; D is unclear. This CDR3 has 17 residues. Trimming removed 2 bases at V and 1 base at J, with 15 bases between. Germline assignment: CDR1 MGHRA and CDR2 YSYEKL. As DNA, the CDR3 is TGCGCCAGCAGCCAATCCTTCGCGAGTAGTGCCAAAAACATTCAGTACTTC. It specifies CASSQSFASSAKNIQYF.

The chain carries TRBV9 and TRBJ2-3; tentatively, D is TRBD1 (5 bases). CDR1 SGDLS and CDR2 YYNGEE come from the germline V gene. This CDR3 is built from 14 residues. Trimming stripped 4 bases from V and 4 bases from J, with 13 bases between. The CDR3 DNA reads as TGTGCCAGCAGCTTCCACGGCAGGGCAGATACGCAGTATTTT. Translating gives CASSFHGRADTQYF. The full variable domain, in which reference TRBV9 and TRBJ2-3 provide the parts outside the CDR3, is DSGVTQTPKHLITATGQRVTLRCSPRSGDLSVYWYQQSLDQGLQFLIQYYNGEERAKGNILERFSAQQFPDLHSELNLSSLELGDSALYFCASSFHGRADTQYFGPGTRLTVL.

The DNA for the CDR3 is TGCGCCAGCAGCCAAGGGGCTTCGTTTGAGCAGTTCTTC. Protein: CASSQGASFEQFF. The V gene is TRBV4-1, the J gene TRBJ2-1; D unclear. V dropped 1 base and J dropped 9 bases, with 10 bases sitting between them. Germline CDR1 reads MGHRA; CDR2 reads YSYEKL. The CDR3 spans 13 residues.

This rearrangement joins TRBV29-1 to TRBJ2-2, with 11 bases matching TRBD2. Germline V gene sequence: CDR1 SQVTM, CDR2 ANQGSEA. Trimming at V came to 5 bases and at J to 6 bases, leaving 2 bases not matched to a gene. The CDR3 length is 13 residues. CDR3 nucleotides: TGCAGCGTTCGGGGACTAGCGGCCGGGGAGCTGTTTTTT. This encodes CSVRGLAAGELFF.

This clone was counted a few times. The CDR3 reads CASSLFGQGGTEAFF. The CDR3 region has the DNA TGTGCCAGCTCCCTATTTGGACAGGGGGGAACTGAAGCTTTCTTT. The V call is TRBV18, the J call TRBJ1-1; 10 bases line up with TRBD1. V dropped 6 bases and J dropped 5; count of bases not matched to a gene: 9. Looked up from germline, CDR1 is KGHSH and CDR2 is LQKENI. The CDR3 is 15 residues long.

The chain employs TRBV2 and TRBJ2-7, with D unresolved. The CDR3 loop spans 15 amino acids. V lost 1 base and J 5 bases, leaving 15 bases between the germline ends. Germline V gene lookup returns CDR1 SNHLY and CDR2 FYNNEI. For the CDR3, the DNA is TGTGCCAGCAGTGAAGTGACAACGGCTCCCCACGAGCAGTACTTC. It codes for CASSEVTTAPHEQYF. Drawing the rest from reference TRBV2 and TRBJ2-7, the complete variable domain is EPEVTQTPSHQVTQMGQEVILRCVPISNHLYFYWYRQILGQKVEFLVSFYNNEISEKSEIFDDQFSVERPDGSNFTLKIRSTKLEDSAMYFCASSEVTTAPHEQYFGPGTRLTVT.

Note on this clone: The sample contains more than one DNA sequence encoding this CDR3. The rearrangement joins TRBV7-9 to TRBJ1-1; TRBD1 aligns across 7 bases. V lost 5 bases and J lost 2; bases outside the gene matches: 5. The CDR3 spans 14 residues. CDR1 is SEHNR and CDR2 is FQNEAQ in the germline V gene (reference sequence). This CDR3 is CASSLRQGNTEAFF. The CDR3 DNA follows: TGTGCCAGCAGCCTCCGACAGGGAAACACTGAAGCTTTCTTT.

The chain combines TRBV6-5 with TRBJ1-6; no reliable D call. The V end was cut by 5 bases, the J end by 6 bases, with 8 bases between. Germline lookup yields CDR1 MNHEY and CDR2 SVGAGI. This CDR3 contains 13 residues. This chain's CDR3 is CASSLAINSPLHF. In nucleotides, the CDR3 is TGTGCCAGCAGTCTCGCGATTAATTCACCCCTCCACTTT.

The gene calls are TRBV9 and TRBJ1-1, with D hard to call. The CDR3 has 14 amino acids. The V gene lost 3 bases and the J gene lost 0 bases, with 9 bases spanning the gap. Germline loops: CDR1 SGDLS, CDR2 YYNGEE. CDR3 nucleotides: TGTGCCAGCAGCGCCCAATTCATGAACACTGAAGCTTTCTTT. Translation: CASSAQFMNTEAFF.

This clone was detected a few times. The chain recombines TRBV7-3 with TRBJ2-1, with a tentative D call TRBD2 (5 bases). Trimming shortened V by 4 bases and J by 0 bases, and 13 bases separated the two germline ends. The CDR3 extends over 16 amino acids. In germline, CDR1 is SGHTA, CDR2 FQGTGA. The CDR3 DNA is TGTGCCAGCAGCTCGAGGTCTAGCTCCTCCTACAATGAGCAGTTCTTC. The encoded protein is CASSSRSSSSYNEQFF.

This clone was found a few times. The chain carries TRBV4-1 and TRBJ2-1; D not resolved. The CDR3 totals 17 residues. V lost 0 bases and J lost 0, with 12 bases in between. Germline loops: CDR1 MGHRA, CDR2 YSYEKL. The CDR3 DNA follows: TGCGCCAGCAGCCAAGATTTATACCCGAGCTCCTACAATGAGCAGTTCTTC. This translates into CASSQDLYPSSYNEQFF.

This clone was recorded only once. This chain joins TRBV19 and TRBJ2-7, with D uncertain. Germline lookup yields CDR1 LNHDA and CDR2 SQIVND (reference sequence). Trimming removed 5 bases at V and 2 bases at J, with 16 bases between. The CDR3 is 15 residues long. The CDR3 sequence is CASSPQFGQTYEQYF. In DNA, the CDR3 is TGTGCCAGTAGTCCCCAGTTTGGGCAGACCTACGAGCAGTACTTC. The variable domain in full, completed from reference TRBV19 and TRBJ2-7, reads DGGITQSPKYLFRKEGQNVTLSCEQNLNHDAMYWYRQDPGQGLRLIYYSQIVNDFQKGDIAEGYSVSREKKESFPLTVTSAQKNPTAFYLCASSPQFGQTYEQYFGPGTRLTVT.

The J gene is TRBJ1-5, the V gene TRBV15; TRBD1 matches at 7 bases. The CDR3 has 16 residues. Germline V gives CDR1 LNHNV, CDR2 YYDKDF (reference sequence). V lost 5 bases to trimming and J lost 2 bases; unmatched junction nucleotides: 9. CDR3 nucleotides: TGTGCCACCAGCGTATTGACAGGGTATGGCAATCAGCCCCAGCATTTT. Its protein product is CATSVLTGYGNQPQHF. Looking up the rest from reference TRBV15 and TRBJ1-5 gives the full variable domain: DAMVIQNPRYQVTQFGKPVTLSCSQTLNHNVMYWYQQKSSQAPKLLFHYYDKDFNNEADTPDNFQSRRPNTSFCFLDIRSPGLGDTAMYLCATSVLTGYGNQPQHFGDGTRLSIL.

The rearrangement uses TRBV5-6 and TRBJ2-5; 12 bases match TRBD2. Losses at the gene ends were 4 bases for V and 2 bases for J; bases not matched to a gene: 9. This CDR3 region has 17 residues. Germline V lookup: CDR1 SGHDT, CDR2 YYEEEE. CDR3 amino acids: CASSAPGLAGNQETQYF. The CDR3 DNA reads as TGTGCCAGCAGCGCCCCGGGACTAGCGGGTAATCAAGAGACCCAGTACTTC.